This entry lists 16 T cell receptor beta chains sequenced from one sample in a study of blood T cell repertoires in COVID-19. The data were produced by immunoSEQ multiplex PCR, yet TCRdb's version contains in-frame clones alone and is incomplete. The data hold approximately 250,000 clones, with approximately 80% observed a single time. The sequenced sample was peripheral blood. These receptors all stem from a woman in her forties or fifties with acute or convalescent COVID-19.

The chain couples TRBV27 to TRBJ1-2; 7 nucleotides match TRBD1. J was trimmed by 9 bases and V by 5 bases; bases with no gene match: 12. Germline V CDR1 and CDR2: MNHEY, SMNVEV (reference sequence). This CDR3 comprises 14 residues. CDR3 DNA sequence: TGTGCCAGCAGTCCCGGGACAGTCCAAGCTAGCTACACCTTC. This sequence encodes CASSPGTVQASYTF.

This chain links TRBV6-4 with TRBJ2-3, with TRBD1 matching 7 bases. Germline lookup yields CDR1 MRHNA and CDR2 SNTAGT. The CDR3 has 14 residues. Trimming at V came to 6 bases and at J to 6 bases, leaving 9 bases not matched to a gene. This chain's CDR3 is CASRQEQGKDTQYF. CDR3 nucleotides: TGTGCCAGCAGACAAGAACAGGGGAAGGATACGCAGTATTTT.

V gene TRBV18 combines with J gene TRBJ2-1; D is ambiguous. Trimming stripped 0 bases from V and 1 base from J, with 13 bases between. The CDR3 has 17 amino acids. Germline V gives CDR1 KGHSH, CDR2 LQKENI. CDR3 amino acids: CASSPPVQEESYNEQFF. CDR3 in DNA: TGTGCCAGCTCACCACCGGTTCAAGAGGAATCCTACAATGAGCAGTTCTTC.

This clone was seen more than once but under ten times. The chain links TRBV7-2 to TRBJ1-1; D ambiguous. CDR1 SGHTA and CDR2 FQGNSA come from the germline V gene. The ends were cut back, 5 bases at V and 0 bases at J, with 7 bases in the middle. The CDR3 length is 13 residues. The CDR3 spells CASSPSLNTEAFF. CDR3 coding DNA: TGTGCCAGCAGCCCGTCCTTGAACACTGAAGCTTTCTTT. Full variable domain (remainder filled in from reference TRBV7-2 and TRBJ1-1): GAGVSQSPSNKVTEKGKDVELRCDPISGHTALYWYRQSLGQGLEFLIYFQGNSAPDKSGLPSDRFSAERTGGSVSTLTIQRTQQEDSAVYLCASSPSLNTEAFFGQGTRLTVV.

The chain joins TRBV9 to TRBJ2-1; 10 bases align to TRBD1. This CDR3 region has 17 residues. Germline lookup yields CDR1 SGDLS and CDR2 YYNGEE. After removal of 5 bases from V and 3 bases from J, the junction contained 11 bases not matched to a gene. CDR3 sequence reads: CASSASSGTGVYNEQFF. CDR3 nucleotides: TGTGCCAGCAGTGCATCCTCCGGGACAGGGGTCTACAATGAGCAGTTCTTC.

The chain has TRBV19 and TRBJ2-7; D not certain. This CDR3 region has 12 residues. Trimming stripped 3 bases from V and 2 bases from J, with 5 bases between. Germline CDR1 is LNHDA and CDR2 is SQIVND (reference sequence). CDR3 sequence reads: CASSMAPYEQYF. CDR3 nucleotides: TGTGCCAGTAGTATGGCTCCCTACGAGCAGTACTTC.

This clone was recorded a few times. The chain uses TRBV6-4 and TRBJ1-5, with D unresolved. This CDR3 has 15 residues. Trimming shortened V by 2 bases and J by 0 bases, and 8 bases separated the two germline ends. The germline CDR1 and CDR2 sequences are MRHNA and SNTAGT. CDR3 sequence reads: CASSDPTYSNQPQHF. The DNA of the CDR3 is TGTGCCAGCAGTGACCCGACTTATAGCAATCAGCCCCAGCATTTT.

This chain connects TRBV25-1 to TRBJ2-4, with a tentative D call TRBD2 (5 bases). Germline CDR1 and CDR2: MGHDK and SYGVNS. The CDR3 sequence is 15 residues long. Trimming cost V 3 bases and J 1 base, with 10 bases left between them. The CDR3: CASSDSGEAKNIQYF. CDR3 DNA: TGTGCCAGCAGTGATAGTGGGGAGGCCAAAAACATTCAGTACTTC.

The V and J genes are TRBV28 and TRBJ2-7; no clear D. Germline lookup yields CDR1 MDHEN and CDR2 SYDVKM. The V end was cut by 6 bases, the J end by 3 bases, with 9 bases between. CDR3 length equals 12 residues. The DNA of the CDR3 is TGTGCCAGCAGCCCGGGTGTCTACGAGCAGTACTTC. Protein product: CASSPGVYEQYF.

The chain couples TRBV7-2 to TRBJ2-5, with TRBD1 as a possible D gene (6 bases). Trimming left V 2 bases short and J 0 bases short, with 7 bases between. Germline V gene data show CDR1 as SGHTA and CDR2 as FQGNSA. This CDR3 contains 14 residues. CDR3 coding DNA: TGTGCCAGCAGCTTACAGGGGTACCAAGAGACCCAGTACTTC. Amino acids: CASSLQGYQETQYF. Together with reference TRBV7-2 and TRBJ2-5, the CDR3 gives the full variable domain: GAGVSQSPSNKVTEKGKDVELRCDPISGHTALYWYRQSLGQGLEFLIYFQGNSAPDKSGLPSDRFSAERTGGSVSTLTIQRTQQEDSAVYLCASSLQGYQETQYFGPGTRLLVL.

Only one count was recorded for this clone. This rearrangement joins TRBV6-5 to TRBJ2-7; TRBD1 matches 7 bases. Germline CDR1 and CDR2: MNHEY and SVGAGI. This CDR3 is 13 amino acids long. Trimming at V came to 4 bases and at J to 6 bases, leaving 6 bases not matched to a gene. DNA of the CDR3: TGTGCCAGCAGTTCCCCAGGGGGTGGCGAGCAGTACTTC. As protein: CASSSPGGGEQYF.

The chain couples TRBV19 to TRBJ2-5, with D possibly TRBD1 on 5 matching bases. Trimming stripped 5 bases from V and 2 bases from J, with 15 bases between. Looked up from germline, CDR1 is LNHDA and CDR2 is SQIVND (reference sequence). The CDR3 is 15 amino acids. Here the CDR3 DNA reads TGTGCCAGTAGTCGTACAAGGACACCACAAGAGACCCAGTACTTC. It translates to CASSRTRTPQETQYF. The whole variable domain, remainder taken from reference TRBV19 and TRBJ2-5, is DGGITQSPKYLFRKEGQNVTLSCEQNLNHDAMYWYRQDPGQGLRLIYYSQIVNDFQKGDIAEGYSVSREKKESFPLTVTSAQKNPTAFYLCASSRTRTPQETQYFGPGTRLLVL.

This clone is a singleton in its sample. The J gene is TRBJ1-6, the V gene TRBV2; D gene unclear. This CDR3 has 14 residues. Germline CDR1 and CDR2: SNHLY and FYNNEI. Trimming took off 3 bases at V and 10 bases at J, with 13 bases between the two ends. Here the CDR3 DNA reads TGTGCCAGCAGTGAGTCCGCGGGCGAGTCACCCCTCCACTTT. Its translation: CASSESAGESPLHF.

The CDR3 DNA follows: TGTGCCAGCAGCTTAGTGGGGCAGGGGTACACCGGGGAGCTGTTTTTT. Amino acids: CASSLVGQGYTGELFF. The chain employs TRBV7-2 and TRBJ2-2; a possible D gene is TRBD1 (6 bases). Germline CDR1 reads SGHTA; CDR2 reads FQGNSA. This CDR3 region has 16 residues. Trimming pared 1 base from V and 3 bases from J, leaving 12 bases between.

In this sample, this clone turned up many times. The V gene is TRBV19, the J gene TRBJ2-7, with a weak D call TRBD2 (6 bases). The CDR3 is 14 residues long. CDR1 LNHDA and CDR2 SQIVND come from the germline V gene (reference sequence). Trimming took 5 bases from V and 0 from J, leaving 11 bases between them. CDR3 region: CASSGRSSSYEQYF. The DNA for the CDR3 is TGTGCCAGTAGTGGGAGGTCCAGCTCCTACGAGCAGTACTTC.

The chain is built from TRBV5-1 and TRBJ2-7, with 9 bases lining up with TRBD1. The CDR3 loop spans 15 amino acids. Germline values: CDR1 SGHRS, CDR2 YFSETQ. Trimming cost V 0 bases and J 3 bases; bases outside gene matches: 4. In nucleotides, the CDR3 is TGCGCCAGCAGCTTGGCCGGGACAGGGTACTACGAGCAGTACTTC. This gives the protein CASSLAGTGYYEQYF.